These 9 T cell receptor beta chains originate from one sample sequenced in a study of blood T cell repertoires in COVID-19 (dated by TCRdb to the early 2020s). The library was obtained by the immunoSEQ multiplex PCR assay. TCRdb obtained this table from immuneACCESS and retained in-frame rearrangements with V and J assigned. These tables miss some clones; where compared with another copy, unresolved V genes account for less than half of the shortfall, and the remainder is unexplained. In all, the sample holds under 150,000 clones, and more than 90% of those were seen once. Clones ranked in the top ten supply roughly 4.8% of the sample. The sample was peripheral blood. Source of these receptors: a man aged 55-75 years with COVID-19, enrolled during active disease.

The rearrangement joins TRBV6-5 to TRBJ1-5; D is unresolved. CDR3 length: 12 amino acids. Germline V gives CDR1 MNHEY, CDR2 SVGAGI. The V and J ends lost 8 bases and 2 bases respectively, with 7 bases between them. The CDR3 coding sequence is TGTGCCAGCGTGGGAGGCAATCAGCCCCAGCATTTT. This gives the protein CASVGGNQPQHF.

For the CDR3, the DNA is TGTGCCATCAGTGAGTCGAGGACAGTCAGGTCCCATGGCTACACCTTC. The encoded protein is CAISESRTVRSHGYTF. The rearrangement uses TRBV10-3 and TRBJ1-2; tentatively, D is TRBD1 (6 bases). V was shortened by 0 bases and J by 6 bases, with 17 bases between the two germline ends. Germline V gene lookup returns CDR1 ENHRY and CDR2 SYGVKD. The CDR3 consists of 16 residues.

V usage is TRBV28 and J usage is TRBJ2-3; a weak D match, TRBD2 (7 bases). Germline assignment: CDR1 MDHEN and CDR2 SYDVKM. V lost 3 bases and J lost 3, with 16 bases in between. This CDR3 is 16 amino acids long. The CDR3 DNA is TGTGCCAGCAGTTTCGGGGGGCGCATAGGAACAGATACGCAGTATTTT. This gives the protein CASSFGGRIGTDTQYF.

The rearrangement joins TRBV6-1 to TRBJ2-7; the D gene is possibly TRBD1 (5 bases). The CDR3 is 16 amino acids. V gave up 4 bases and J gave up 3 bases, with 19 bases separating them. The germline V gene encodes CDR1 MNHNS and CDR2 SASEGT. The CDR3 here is CASSVPQLDRNYEQYF. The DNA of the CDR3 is TGTGCCAGCAGTGTCCCCCAACTTGACAGAAACTACGAGCAGTACTTC.

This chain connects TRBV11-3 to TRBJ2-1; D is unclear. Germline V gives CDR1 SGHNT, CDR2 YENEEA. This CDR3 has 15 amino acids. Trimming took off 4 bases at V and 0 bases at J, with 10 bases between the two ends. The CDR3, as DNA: TGTGCCAGCAGCTCAGGTGTGAGCTCCTACAATGAGCAGTTCTTC. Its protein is CASSSGVSSYNEQFF.

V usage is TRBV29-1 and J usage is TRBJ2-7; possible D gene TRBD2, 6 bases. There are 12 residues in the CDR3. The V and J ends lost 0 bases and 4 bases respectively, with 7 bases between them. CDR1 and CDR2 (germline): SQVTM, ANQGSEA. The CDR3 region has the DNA TGCAGCGTTGAAGAGGCGGGATACGAGCAGTACTTC. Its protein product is CSVEEAGYEQYF.

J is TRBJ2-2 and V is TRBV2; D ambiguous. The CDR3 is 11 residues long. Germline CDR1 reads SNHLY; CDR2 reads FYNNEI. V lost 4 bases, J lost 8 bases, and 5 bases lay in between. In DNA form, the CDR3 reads TGTGCCAGCAGTGGACTGGGGGAGCTGTTTTTT. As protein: CASSGLGELFF.

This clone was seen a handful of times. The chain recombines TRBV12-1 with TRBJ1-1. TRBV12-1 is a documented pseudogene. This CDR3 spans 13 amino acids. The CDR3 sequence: CASTPPEGDEAFF. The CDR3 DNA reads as TGTGCCAGCACCCCGCCGGAGGGCGATGAAGCTTTCTTT.

CDR3 protein: CASSWDRASTGELFF. CDR3 in DNA: TGCGCCAGCAGCTGGGACAGAGCGTCCACCGGGGAGCTGTTTTTT. This sequence joins TRBV5-1 and TRBJ2-2; the match to TRBD1 covers 7 bases. Germline V gene data show CDR1 as SGHRS and CDR2 as YFSETQ. With 3 bases clipped from V and 4 bases from J, the junction kept 6 bases outside the gene matches. CDR3 length: 15 residues.